A selection of T cell receptor beta chains follows, all from one sample in a study of blood T cell repertoires in COVID-19. This table comes from immunoSEQ multiplex PCR, and its TCRdb copy is limited to in-frame clones, with some not included. Found here are 120,000 to 150,000 clones, about 85% of them singletons; the top ten hold roughly 2.9%. The sequencing input was peripheral blood. The receptors come from a woman between 40 and 50 years old with active or convalescent COVID-19. The CDR3 runs from the conserved cysteine through the conserved F or W. A D gene is named only where the DNA matches it firmly. The size of a clone is reported for some rows only, either as once, few or many, or as a class for expanded clones.

clone_size: NA; v_call: TRBV19; d_call: NA; j_call: TRBJ1-1; cdr3_aa: CASSSGQITEAFF; cdr3_nt: TGTGCCAGTAGCTCAGGTCAAATTACTGAAGCTTTCTTT
clone_size: many; v_call: TRBV7-9; d_call: NA; j_call: TRBJ1-3; cdr3_aa: CASSFLASSGNTIYF; cdr3_nt: TGTGCCAGCAGCTTTTTGGCCAGCTCTGGAAACACCATATATTTT
clone_size: NA; v_call: TRBV9; d_call: NA; j_call: TRBJ1-1; cdr3_aa: CASSVALLGGPAEAFF; cdr3_nt: TGTGCCAGCAGCGTAGCTCTTTTAGGGGGACCCGCTGAAGCTTTCTTT
clone_size: NA; v_call: TRBV5-1; d_call: TRBD1; j_call: TRBJ2-1; cdr3_aa: CASSLRTGGSYNEQFF; cdr3_nt: TGCGCCAGCAGCTTAAGGACAGGGGGTTCCTACAATGAGCAGTTCTTC
clone_size: NA; v_call: TRBV4-1; d_call: TRBD2; j_call: TRBJ2-3; cdr3_aa: CASSQGLYQTGGTPTDTQYF; cdr3_nt: TGCGCCAGCAGCCAAGGGTTATACCAGACGGGGGGGACCCCCACAGATACGCAGTATTTT
clone_size: once; v_call: TRBV29-1; d_call: TRBD1; j_call: TRBJ2-7; cdr3_aa: CSVGTGKGYEQYF; cdr3_nt: TGCAGCGTAGGGACAGGGAAGGGCTACGAGCAGTACTTC
clone_size: NA; v_call: TRBV4-3; d_call: TRBD1; j_call: TRBJ1-2; cdr3_aa: CASSQDPLLTGGGYTF; cdr3_nt: TGCGCCAGCAGCCAAGATCCCCTCTTGACAGGGGGTGGCTACACCTTC
clone_size: NA; v_call: TRBV6-5; d_call: TRBD1; j_call: TRBJ2-2; cdr3_aa: CASSYRQGHNTGELFF; cdr3_nt: TGTGCCAGCAGTTACCGACAGGGACACAACACCGGGGAGCTGTTTTTT
clone_size: NA; v_call: TRBV10-3; d_call: TRBD2; j_call: TRBJ2-7; cdr3_aa: CAISSPSGGIDEQYF; cdr3_nt: TGTGCCATCAGTAGCCCTAGCGGGGGGATAGACGAGCAGTACTTC
clone_size: NA; v_call: TRBV7-2; d_call: NA; j_call: TRBJ1-5; cdr3_aa: CASSSQGNQPQHF; cdr3_nt: TGTGCCAGCAGCTCACAGGGAAATCAGCCCCAGCATTTT
clone_size: NA; v_call: TRBV29-1; d_call: TRBD1; j_call: TRBJ1-6; cdr3_aa: CSVGAGGGSPLHF; cdr3_nt: TGCAGCGTTGGGGCAGGGGGTGGTTCACCCCTCCACTTT
clone_size: once; v_call: TRBV5-1; d_call: TRBD1; j_call: TRBJ1-1; cdr3_aa: CASSSRTGMNTEAFF; cdr3_nt: TGCGCCAGCAGCTCACGGACAGGCATGAACACTGAAGCTTTCTTT
clone_size: NA; v_call: TRBV3-1/TRBV3-2; d_call: NA; j_call: TRBJ2-4; cdr3_aa: CASSQDAPPVDSKNIQYF; cdr3_nt: TGTGCCAGCAGCCAAGACGCCCCCCCAGTTGATTCCAAAAACATTCAGTACTTC
clone_size: NA; v_call: TRBV7-2; d_call: NA; j_call: TRBJ1-5; cdr3_aa: CASSSAPGSNQPQHF; cdr3_nt: TGTGCCAGCAGCTCCGCCCCCGGGAGCAATCAGCCCCAGCATTTT
clone_size: NA; v_call: TRBV30; d_call: NA; j_call: TRBJ1-1; cdr3_aa: CAWSRLVPLGDSLHTEAFF; cdr3_nt: TGTGCCTGGAGTCGTCTCGTTCCCCTAGGGGATTCCTTACACACTGAAGCTTTCTTT
clone_size: once; v_call: TRBV7-2; d_call: TRBD1; j_call: TRBJ1-5; cdr3_aa: CASSLETGRRNQPQHF; cdr3_nt: TGTGCCAGCAGCTTGGAGACAGGGAGACGGAATCAGCCCCAGCATTTT
clone_size: few; v_call: TRBV28; d_call: NA; j_call: TRBJ1-4; cdr3_aa: CASGGGEHEKLFF; cdr3_nt: TGTGCCAGCGGAGGAGGGGAGCATGAAAAACTGTTTTTT
clone_size: NA; v_call: TRBV28; d_call: NA; j_call: TRBJ2-3; cdr3_aa: CASSRDRITDTQYF; cdr3_nt: TGTGCCAGCAGCCGTGACAGGATCACAGATACGCAGTATTTT
clone_size: NA; v_call: TRBV27; d_call: TRBD2; j_call: TRBJ2-1; cdr3_aa: CASFGGSSYNEQFF; cdr3_nt: TGTGCCAGTTTCGGGGGGAGCTCCTACAATGAGCAGTTCTTC
clone_size: NA; v_call: TRBV6-5; d_call: TRBD1; j_call: TRBJ1-2; cdr3_aa: CASSYSGTANYGYTF; cdr3_nt: TGTGCCAGCAGTTACTCTGGGACAGCTAACTATGGCTACACCTTC
clone_size: once; v_call: TRBV9; d_call: NA; j_call: TRBJ1-4; cdr3_aa: CASTGSPNEKLFF; cdr3_nt: TGTGCCAGTACAGGGTCGCCTAATGAAAAACTGTTTTTT
clone_size: NA; v_call: TRBV13; d_call: NA; j_call: TRBJ1-4; cdr3_aa: CASSLGGASPNEKLFF; cdr3_nt: TGTGCCAGCAGCTTAGGCGGAGCGAGTCCTAATGAAAAACTGTTTTTT
clone_size: NA; v_call: TRBV28; d_call: NA; j_call: TRBJ1-1; cdr3_aa: CASSGGGPILEAFF; cdr3_nt: TGTGCCAGCAGTGGTGGAGGGCCTATATTAGAAGCTTTCTTT
clone_size: NA; v_call: TRBV3-1/TRBV3-2; d_call: NA; j_call: TRBJ1-2; cdr3_aa: CASSQGGSANYGYTF; cdr3_nt: TGTGCCAGCAGCCAAGGTGGCAGCGCTAACTATGGCTACACCTTC
clone_size: NA; v_call: TRBV5-4; d_call: NA; j_call: TRBJ2-2; cdr3_aa: CASSLASGQTGELFF; cdr3_nt: TGTGCCAGCAGCTTGGCGTCAGGACAGACCGGGGAGCTGTTTTTT
clone_size: NA; v_call: TRBV2; d_call: TRBD1; j_call: TRBJ2-2; cdr3_aa: CASSRQGALSGELFF; cdr3_nt: TGTGCCAGCAGTCGACAGGGGGCGCTATCCGGGGAGCTGTTTTTT
clone_size: NA; v_call: TRBV6-2/TRBV6-3; d_call: NA; j_call: TRBJ2-3; cdr3_aa: CASSYYSTGTDTQYF; cdr3_nt: TGTGCCAGCAGTTACTATTCGACAGGCACAGATACGCAGTATTTT
clone_size: NA; v_call: TRBV28; d_call: NA; j_call: TRBJ1-3; cdr3_aa: CASSAGQGRYF; cdr3_nt: TGTGCCAGTAGCGCGGGGCAGGGAAGGTATTTT
clone_size: NA; v_call: TRBV2; d_call: NA; j_call: TRBJ2-3; cdr3_aa: CASGGLSYGTQYF; cdr3_nt: TGTGCCAGCGGCGGCCTGTCCTACGGTACGCAGTATTTT
clone_size: NA; v_call: TRBV12-3/TRBV12-4; d_call: TRBD1; j_call: TRBJ1-4; cdr3_aa: CASRPDRGEKLFF; cdr3_nt: TGTGCCAGCAGACCCGACAGGGGCGAAAAACTGTTTTTT
clone_size: once; v_call: TRBV13; d_call: TRBD1; j_call: TRBJ2-7; cdr3_aa: CASSSPRGPGEQYF; cdr3_nt: TGTGCCAGCAGCTCGCCCAGGGGGCCCGGGGAGCAGTACTTC
clone_size: few; v_call: TRBV19; d_call: NA; j_call: TRBJ1-1; cdr3_aa: CASRNRHMNTEAFF; cdr3_nt: TGTGCCAGTAGGAACAGACACATGAACACTGAAGCTTTCTTT
clone_size: NA; v_call: TRBV7-9; d_call: NA; j_call: TRBJ1-1; cdr3_aa: CASSYPGHLNTEAFF; cdr3_nt: TGTGCCAGCAGCTATCCGGGACACCTGAACACTGAAGCTTTCTTT
clone_size: few; v_call: TRBV24-1; d_call: TRBD1; j_call: TRBJ1-5; cdr3_aa: CATSGGQGYQPQHF; cdr3_nt: TGTGCCACCAGTGGGGGACAGGGGTATCAGCCCCAGCATTTT
clone_size: NA; v_call: TRBV19; d_call: TRBD1; j_call: TRBJ1-1; cdr3_aa: CASMGDRSNTEAFF; cdr3_nt: TGTGCCAGTATGGGGGACAGGTCGAACACTGAAGCTTTCTTT
clone_size: NA; v_call: TRBV11-2; d_call: TRBD2; j_call: TRBJ2-3; cdr3_aa: CASSLTSGTGDTQYF; cdr3_nt: TGTGCCAGCAGCTTAACTAGCGGGACTGGAGATACGCAGTATTTT
clone_size: NA; v_call: TRBV27; d_call: NA; j_call: TRBJ1-5; cdr3_aa: CASRDTQSNQPQHF; cdr3_nt: TGTGCCAGCCGGGACACCCAAAGCAATCAGCCCCAGCATTTT
clone_size: NA; v_call: TRBV5-5; d_call: NA; j_call: TRBJ1-4; cdr3_aa: CASRADSATNEKLFF; cdr3_nt: TGTGCCAGCAGAGCCGACAGTGCAACTAATGAAAAACTGTTTTTT
clone_size: NA; v_call: TRBV29-1; d_call: NA; j_call: TRBJ2-2; cdr3_aa: CSVDRGNTGELFF; cdr3_nt: TGCAGCGTTGACAGGGGAAACACCGGGGAGCTGTTTTTT
clone_size: NA; v_call: TRBV2; d_call: TRBD1; j_call: TRBJ2-2; cdr3_aa: CASSEETGGDTGELFF; cdr3_nt: TGTGCCAGCAGTGAAGAGACAGGGGGCGACACCGGGGAGCTGTTTTTT
clone_size: once; v_call: TRBV2; d_call: NA; j_call: TRBJ1-2; cdr3_aa: CASSWGGNYGYTF; cdr3_nt: TGTGCCAGCAGTTGGGGGGGCAACTATGGCTACACCTTC